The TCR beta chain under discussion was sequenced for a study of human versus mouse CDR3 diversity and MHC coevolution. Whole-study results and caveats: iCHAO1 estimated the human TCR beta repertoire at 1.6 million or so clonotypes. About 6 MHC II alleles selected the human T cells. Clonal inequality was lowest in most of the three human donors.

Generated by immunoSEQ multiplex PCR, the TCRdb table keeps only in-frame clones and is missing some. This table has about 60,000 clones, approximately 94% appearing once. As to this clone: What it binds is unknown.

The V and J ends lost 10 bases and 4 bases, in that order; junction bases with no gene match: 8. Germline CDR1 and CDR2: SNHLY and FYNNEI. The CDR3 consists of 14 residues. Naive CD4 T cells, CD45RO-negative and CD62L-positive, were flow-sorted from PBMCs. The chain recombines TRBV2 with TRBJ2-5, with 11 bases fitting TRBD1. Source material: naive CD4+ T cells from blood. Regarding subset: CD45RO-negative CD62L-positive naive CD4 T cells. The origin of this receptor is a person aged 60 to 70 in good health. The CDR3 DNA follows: TGTGCCACCCCCCGGGACAGGGGGACAGAGACCCAGTACTTC. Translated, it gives CATPRDRGTETQYF.